The 9 T cell receptor beta chains below were found in one sample sequenced in a study of shared clonotypes between healthy human individuals. The method was immunoSEQ multiplex PCR; TCRdb's version includes in-frame clones alone and lacks a portion of them. The sample has about 460,000 clones; approximately 77% are singletons. Sample: PBMCs. These receptor sequences come from a woman in her forties in good health. Some clones in this sample may be carry-over from other donors' samples.

The V call is TRBV6-1, the J call TRBJ1-4, with D hard to call. Trimming stripped 6 bases from V and 8 bases from J, with 16 bases between. The CDR3 is made up of 14 amino acids. The germline V gene has CDR1 MNHNS and CDR2 SASEGT. The CDR3 is CASSREGHGEKLFF. The CDR3 DNA reads TGTGCCAGCAGCCGAGAAGGGCACGGGGAAAAACTGTTTTTT.

This chain links TRBV28 with TRBJ1-6, with D unresolved. Deletions cut 4 bases from V and 7 bases from J, with 5 bases between. CDR1 MDHEN and CDR2 SYDVKM come from the germline V gene. The CDR3 consists of 12 residues. This CDR3 reads CASSYANSPLHF. CDR3 nucleotides: TGTGCCAGCAGTTACGCCAATTCACCCCTCCACTTT.

This chain connects TRBV7-3 to TRBJ2-1; D perhaps matches TRBD2 (5 bases). The V end lost 1 base, the J end lost 5 bases, and 9 bases lay between the germline ends. There are 14 residues in the CDR3. Germline assignment: CDR1 SGHTA and CDR2 FQGTGA. The CDR3: CASSLSGQNNEQFF. The DNA of the CDR3 is TGTGCCAGCAGCTTAAGCGGGCAGAACAATGAGCAGTTCTTC.

In regard to this clone: At the DNA level, this CDR3 is encoded by other sequences in the same sample as well. The chain recombines TRBV5-1 with TRBJ2-1, with 7 nucleotides matching TRBD2. The V segment lost 2 bases and the J segment 0 bases; nucleotides outside the gene matches: 2. The CDR3 has 15 residues. The germline CDR1 and CDR2 sequences are SGHRS and YFSETQ. The CDR3 bases are TGCGCCAGCAGCTTAGCGGGGAGCTCCTACAATGAGCAGTTCTTC. It is translated as CASSLAGSSYNEQFF.

This clone was seen a few times. The chain is built from TRBV7-2 and TRBJ2-3; perhaps TRBD2 as D (5 bases). The CDR3 is 13 residues long. V gave up 7 bases and J gave up 6 bases, with 14 bases separating them. Germline V gene lookup returns CDR1 SGHTA and CDR2 FQGNSA. The CDR3 region is CASTVGGRDTQYF. The CDR3, as DNA: TGTGCCAGCACCGTGGGCGGGCGCGATACGCAGTATTTT. Drawing the rest from reference TRBV7-2 and TRBJ2-3, the complete variable domain is GAGVSQSPSNKVTEKGKDVELRCDPISGHTALYWYRQSLGQGLEFLIYFQGNSAPDKSGLPSDRFSAERTGGSVSTLTIQRTQQEDSAVYLCASTVGGRDTQYFGPGTRLTVL.

This chain joins TRBV5-6 and TRBJ2-1; 11 nucleotides line up with TRBD2. Germline trimming cut 4 bases from V and 3 bases from J; bases unmatched to any gene: 15. The CDR3 loop spans 19 amino acids. Germline CDR1 reads SGHDT; CDR2 reads YYEEEE. The CDR3 reads CASSLEGLGLAGHYNEQFF. DNA for the CDR3: TGTGCCAGCAGCCTGGAAGGCCTAGGACTAGCGGGCCACTACAATGAGCAGTTCTTC. The full variable domain, rest sourced from reference TRBV5-6 and TRBJ2-1, is DAGVTQSPTHLIKTRGQQVTLRCSPKSGHDTVSWYQQALGQGPQFIFQYYEEEERQRGNFPDRFSGHQFPNYSSELNVNALLLGDSALYLCASSLEGLGLAGHYNEQFFGPGTRLTVL.

The chain links TRBV29-1 to TRBJ2-7; 9 nucleotides align to TRBD1. Per the germline V gene, CDR1 is SQVTM and CDR2 is ANQGSEA. V gave up 8 bases and J gave up 4 bases; unmatched junction bases: 9. The CDR3 length is 13 residues. CDR3 protein: CSFSGTGTYEQYF. The CDR3 DNA is TGCAGCTTCTCCGGGACAGGGACTTACGAGCAGTACTTC.

This chain connects TRBV19 to TRBJ2-3; D remains ambiguous. Germline CDR1 LNHDA, CDR2 SQIVND (reference sequence). V lost 6 bases, J lost 4 bases, and 8 bases lay in between. This CDR3 region has 12 residues. The CDR3 is CASRSAADTQYF. In DNA form, the CDR3 reads TGTGCCAGTAGATCGGCCGCAGATACGCAGTATTTT.

The chain couples TRBV30 to TRBJ2-5; tentative D call: TRBD2 (5 bases). The CDR3 loop spans 15 amino acids. V was trimmed by 3 bases and J by 5 bases, leaving 19 bases between them. Germline assignment: CDR1 GTSNPN and CDR2 SVGIG (reference sequence). CDR3 nucleotides: TGTGCCTGGAGCAACGGCGAGCGGATCACGGAGACCCAGTACTTC. Translating gives CAWSNGERITETQYF.